Presented here are 27 T cell receptor beta chains from one specimen sequenced in a study of blood T cell repertoires in COVID-19. Measured with immunoSEQ multiplex PCR; TCRdb has only the in-frame clones, and not every one. This repertoire shows 150,000 or so clones, about 80% found once; its top ten account for roughly 8.1%. Input material: peripheral blood. These TCRs come from a woman between 70 and 85 years old with acute or convalescent COVID-19.

The rearrangement links TRBV7-2 to TRBJ1-1; TRBD1 matches at 10 bases. V lost 6 bases and J lost 8; bases outside the gene matches: 9. Germline CDR1 is SGHTA and CDR2 is FQGNSA. CDR3 length equals 14 residues. Here the CDR3 DNA reads TGTGCCAGCAGTGGAAAGGGACAGGGGAGGGAAGCTTTCTTT. Amino acid sequence: CASSGKGQGREAFF.

The J gene is TRBJ2-2, the V gene TRBV7-9, with unresolved D. This CDR3 is 14 amino acids long. The V end was cut by 6 bases, the J end by 3 bases, with 11 bases between. The germline V gene has CDR1 SEHNR and CDR2 FQNEAQ (reference sequence). The CDR3 reads CASRRDTYTGELFF. CDR3 coding DNA: TGTGCCAGCAGACGAGACACTTACACCGGGGAGCTGTTTTTT.

The genes are TRBV7-2 and TRBJ1-2, with a weak D call TRBD1 (6 bases). Germline loops: CDR1 SGHTA, CDR2 FQGNSA. The V end lost 5 bases, the J end lost 3 bases, and 13 bases lay between the germline ends. The CDR3 contains 14 residues. CDR3 sequence: CASSEIDRHYGYTF. The CDR3 DNA sequence: TGTGCCAGCAGCGAAATAGACAGGCACTATGGCTACACCTTC. Full variable domain (remainder filled in from reference TRBV7-2 and TRBJ1-2): GAGVSQSPSNKVTEKGKDVELRCDPISGHTALYWYRQSLGQGLEFLIYFQGNSAPDKSGLPSDRFSAERTGGSVSTLTIQRTQQEDSAVYLCASSEIDRHYGYTFGSGTRLTVV.

With regard to this clone: This specimen includes other DNA sequences encoding the same CDR3. This rearrangement joins TRBV24-1 to TRBJ1-2, with TRBD1 identical over 9 bases. From germline, CDR1 is KGHDR and CDR2 SFDVKD. Germline trimming cut 3 bases from V and 4 bases from J; bases unmatched to any gene: 2. This CDR3 has 14 residues. In nucleotides, the CDR3 is TGTGCCACCAGTGATACGACAGGGGGCTATGGCTACACCTTC. Amino acid sequence: CATSDTTGGYGYTF.

V usage is TRBV2 and J usage is TRBJ1-4; 7 bases agree with TRBD1. CDR1 SNHLY and CDR2 FYNNEI come from the germline V gene. V shed 5 bases, J shed 5 bases, and the junction held 8 bases outside the gene matches. CDR3 length: 15 residues. This chain's CDR3 is CASSYQTGMNEKLFF. The CDR3 coding sequence is TGTGCCAGCAGTTACCAGACAGGGATGAATGAAAAACTGTTTTTT.

The chain carries TRBV30 and TRBJ1-3; no definite D call. V gave up 1 base and J gave up 3 bases, with 7 bases separating them. The CDR3 is 13 residues long. Germline CDR1 and CDR2: GTSNPN and SVGIG (reference sequence). CDR3 in DNA: TGTGCCTGGAGTGGGACTTATGGAAACACCATATATTTT. Protein sequence: CAWSGTYGNTIYF.

The chain is built from TRBV5-1 and TRBJ1-3, with D hard to call. Germline V CDR1 and CDR2: SGHRS, YFSETQ. The CDR3 runs to 14 residues. V was clipped by 4 bases and J by 1 base, with 9 bases between them. The CDR3: CASSLDLSGNTIYF. CDR3 nucleotides: TGCGCCAGCAGCCTGGACCTATCTGGAAACACCATATATTTT. Together with reference TRBV5-1 and TRBJ1-3, the CDR3 gives the full variable domain: KAGVTQTPRYLIKTRGQQVTLSCSPISGHRSVSWYQQTPGQGLQFLFEYFSETQRNKGNFPGRFSGRQFSNSRSEMNVSTLELGDSALYLCASSLDLSGNTIYFGEGSWLTVV.

This clone was observed a few times. V usage is TRBV28 and J usage is TRBJ2-7; the match to TRBD1 covers 7 bases. The CDR3 length is 14 residues. The germline V gene has CDR1 MDHEN and CDR2 SYDVKM. V was clipped by 6 bases and J by 4 bases; unmatched bases: 9. As DNA, the CDR3 is TGTGCCAGCAGATCCCAGGGGGTTCCTTACGAGCAGTACTTC. Amino acids: CASRSQGVPYEQYF. The full variable domain, with the rest looked up from reference TRBV28 and TRBJ2-7, is DVKVTQSSRYLVKRTGEKVFLECVQDMDHENMFWYRQDPGLGLRLIYFSYDVKMKEKGDIPEGYSVSREKKERFSLILESASTNQTSMYLCASRSQGVPYEQYFGPGTRLTVT.

The J gene is TRBJ1-4, the V gene TRBV28; TRBD1 aligns across 9 bases. The junction had 7 bases not matched to a gene; V was cut back by 2 bases and J by 6 bases. Germline V gives CDR1 MDHEN, CDR2 SYDVKM. CDR3 length: 16 residues. DNA of the CDR3: TGTGCCAGCAGTTTAGGCCGGGACAGGGATGATGAAAAACTGTTTTTT. As protein: CASSLGRDRDDEKLFF.

V gene TRBV11-2 combines with J gene TRBJ2-5, with TRBD2 matching 7 bases. This CDR3 is 16 amino acids long. V lost 2 bases and J lost 4; bases outside the gene matches: 10. Germline V CDR1 and CDR2: SGHAT, FQNNGV. CDR3 in amino acids: CASSLSGGRRGETQYF. The CDR3, as DNA: TGTGCCAGCAGCTTATCTGGCGGGAGAAGGGGAGAGACCCAGTACTTC.

This rearrangement joins TRBV7-9 to TRBJ2-5; 8 bases map to TRBD2. V dropped 2 bases and J dropped 3; count of bases not matched to a gene: 14. This CDR3 comprises 18 residues. Per germline, CDR1 SEHNR and CDR2 FQNEAQ (reference sequence). CDR3 sequence: CASSLTPHWAGGKETQYF. CDR3 nucleotide sequence: TGTGCCAGCAGCTTAACGCCCCATTGGGCGGGGGGCAAAGAGACCCAGTACTTC.

The gene calls are TRBV6-5 and TRBJ1-6; TRBD1 is a possible D gene (5 bases). The CDR3 loop spans 16 amino acids. V lost 2 bases, J lost 7 bases, and 15 bases lay in between. Looked up from germline, CDR1 is MNHEY and CDR2 is SVGAGI. The CDR3 is CASSYHAGVRNSPLHF. In DNA, the CDR3 is TGTGCCAGCAGTTACCACGCGGGGGTCCGGAATTCACCCCTCCACTTT.

The genes are TRBV10-1 and TRBJ2-5; 11 positions match TRBD2. Germline CDR1 and CDR2: WNHNN and SYGVQD (reference sequence). V trimming: 5 bases; J trimming: 4 bases; junction bases outside the gene matches: 3. The CDR3 is 14 residues long. This CDR3 reads CASSTSGSPETQYF. The CDR3 coding sequence is TGCGCCAGCAGTACTAGCGGGAGCCCAGAGACCCAGTACTTC.

V and J are TRBV18 and TRBJ2-3; 9 bases map to TRBD2. This CDR3 is 16 amino acids long. CDR1 and CDR2 (germline): KGHSH, LQKENI. J gave up 7 bases and V 5 bases, and 13 bases lay outside the gene matches. CDR3: CASSFKHASGTNTQYF. In nucleotides, the CDR3 is TGTGCCAGCTCATTCAAGCATGCTAGCGGGACCAATACGCAGTATTTT.

This rearrangement joins TRBV28 to TRBJ2-7; maybe TRBD1 (5 bases). V lost 7 bases, J lost 5 bases, and 15 bases lay in between. The CDR3 totals 13 residues. The germline gives CDR1 MDHEN, CDR2 SYDVKM. The CDR3 DNA sequence: TGTGCCAGCAACGCACCCCAGGGCCACGAGCAGTACTTC. Protein: CASNAPQGHEQYF.

This sequence joins TRBV21-1 and TRBJ2-2; TRBD2, as called in the table, went unchecked against the DNA. TRBV21-1 is annotated as a pseudogene. CDR3 length equals 15 residues. Here the CDR3 reads CASSYYKTNTGELFF. The CDR3 region has the DNA TGTGCCAGCAGCTACTATAAGACGAACACCGGGGAGCTGTTTTTT.

This clone has a single count. This sequence joins TRBV3-1 (or the pseudogene TRBV3-2) and TRBJ2-1; 8 bases line up with TRBD2. This CDR3 comprises 15 residues. The V and J ends lost 4 bases and 3 bases, in that order; junction bases with no gene match: 5. The germline gives CDR1 LGHDT, CDR2 YNNKEL (reference sequence). The CDR3 is CASSPPGGSYNEQFF. The CDR3, as DNA: TGTGCCAGCAGCCCCCCGGGGGGGAGCTACAATGAGCAGTTCTTC.

The chain recombines TRBV6-5 with TRBJ2-1, with D uncertain. From germline, CDR1 is MNHEY and CDR2 SVGAGI. The V gene lost 6 bases and the J gene lost 6 bases, with 9 bases spanning the gap. The CDR3 has 12 amino acids. The DNA for the CDR3 is TGTGCCAGCAGCCCCGTCTTCAATGAGCAGTTCTTC. Translating it yields CASSPVFNEQFF.

Written as DNA, the CDR3 is TGTGCCAGTAGTATGGGGACTAGCGGCAATGAGCAGTTCTTC. It yields the protein CASSMGTSGNEQFF. The genes are TRBV19 and TRBJ2-1; 11 bases match TRBD2. The J segment lost 6 bases and the V segment lost 3 bases, leaving 1 base of the junction unmatched. The CDR3 runs to 14 residues. The germline CDR1 and CDR2 sequences are LNHDA and SQIVND (reference sequence). The full variable domain, its missing parts supplied by reference TRBV19 and TRBJ2-1, is DGGITQSPKYLFRKEGQNVTLSCEQNLNHDAMYWYRQDPGQGLRLIYYSQIVNDFQKGDIAEGYSVSREKKESFPLTVTSAQKNPTAFYLCASSMGTSGNEQFFGPGTRLTVL.

The V call is TRBV2, the J call TRBJ2-2; D ambiguous. Germline-derived CDR1 and CDR2 are SNHLY and FYNNEI. The CDR3 runs to 14 residues. Trimming took off 5 bases at V and 3 bases at J, with 10 bases between the two ends. CDR3 residues: CASSTTDYTGELFF. CDR3 bases: TGTGCCAGCAGTACCACTGACTACACCGGGGAGCTGTTTTTT.

This clone was observed a single time. The rearrangement uses TRBV5-5 and TRBJ1-6; 7 positions match TRBD1. V trimming: 2 bases; J trimming: 9 bases; junction bases outside the gene matches: 5. This CDR3 has 14 residues. CDR1 and CDR2 (germline): SGHKS, YYEKEE (reference sequence). The CDR3 DNA follows: TGTGCCAGCAGCTTCGAACAGGGGCTTTCACCCCTCCACTTT. It is translated as CASSFEQGLSPLHF. The full variable domain, with the rest looked up from reference TRBV5-5 and TRBJ1-6, is DAGVTQSPTHLIKTRGQQVTLRCSPISGHKSVSWYQQVLGQGPQFIFQYYEKEERGRGNFPDRFSARQFPNYSSELNVNALLLGDSALYLCASSFEQGLSPLHFGNGTRLTVT.

This chain uses TRBV5-1 with TRBJ1-2; 7 nucleotides agree with TRBD1. The CDR3 totals 15 residues. Germline assignment: CDR1 SGHRS and CDR2 YFSETQ. J lost 6 bases, V lost 4 bases, and 12 bases had no gene match. CDR3 nucleotides: TGCGCCAGCAGCCTGGCCGGGGCAGGGGGGAATGGCTACACCTTC. Its protein is CASSLAGAGGNGYTF.

The chain combines TRBV19 with TRBJ1-3; D may be TRBD1 (5 bases). The CDR3 consists of 14 residues. Germline assignment: CDR1 LNHDA and CDR2 SQIVND (reference sequence). Trimming took off 10 bases at V and 0 bases at J, with 13 bases between the two ends. CDR3 sequence: CATRRGGSGNTIYF. The CDR3 coding sequence is TGTGCCACCAGAAGGGGCGGCTCTGGAAACACCATATATTTT. Supplemented by reference TRBV19 and TRBJ1-3, the full variable domain reads DGGITQSPKYLFRKEGQNVTLSCEQNLNHDAMYWYRQDPGQGLRLIYYSQIVNDFQKGDIAEGYSVSREKKESFPLTVTSAQKNPTAFYLCATRRGGSGNTIYFGEGSWLTVV.

This chain joins TRBV9 and TRBJ2-3, with TRBD2 matching over 11 bases. This CDR3 has 17 residues. The germline V gene has CDR1 SGDLS and CDR2 YYNGEE. V shed 4 bases, J shed 4 bases, and the junction held 11 bases outside the gene matches. The CDR3 is CASSQLAGVGVADTQYF. The CDR3 DNA reads TGTGCCAGCAGCCAACTAGCGGGAGTTGGGGTGGCAGATACGCAGTATTTT.

The chain is built from TRBV5-1 and TRBJ2-7; the D gene is possibly TRBD1 (5 bases). Germline V gives CDR1 SGHRS, CDR2 YFSETQ. This CDR3 region has 13 residues. V gave up 0 bases and J gave up 3 bases, with 7 bases separating them. CDR3 amino acids: CASSLGQYYEQYF. As DNA, the CDR3 is TGCGCCAGCAGCTTGGGACAGTACTACGAGCAGTACTTC.

The V and J genes are TRBV5-4 and TRBJ2-5; D perhaps matches TRBD2 (7 bases). V lost 6 bases and J 2 bases, leaving 17 bases between the germline ends. Germline CDR1 SGHNT, CDR2 YYREEE (reference sequence). The CDR3 covers 15 residues. For the CDR3, the DNA is TGTGCCAGCACCCATCGGCGGGGGCCACAAGAGACCCAGTACTTC. Translating gives CASTHRRGPQETQYF.

The gene calls are TRBV27 and TRBJ1-1; 8 bases are shared with TRBD1. Germline V gives CDR1 MNHEY, CDR2 SMNVEV (reference sequence). After removal of 2 bases from V and 1 base from J, the junction contained 6 bases not matched to a gene. The CDR3 has 16 residues. CDR3 DNA sequence: TGTGCCAGCAGTTTAAGGGGACAGGCCTGGAACACTGAAGCTTTCTTT. Encoded protein: CASSLRGQAWNTEAFF.